This T cell receptor (beta chain) appears in the sequencing data of a study of T-cell memory formation after mild COVID-19. Whole-study findings and limits: Most CD4+ clones that shrank were in CM and EM, while CD8+ ones turned up in EMRA.

TCR alpha and TCR beta cDNA libraries carrying sample barcodes and UMIs were produced by 5'RACE using constant-segment primers. TCRdb passed the 5' RACE reads through MiXCR, listing each CDR3 protein once. The sample consists of approximately 300,000 distinct CDR3 sequences, 8% to 10% of them appearing once. The CDR3 has 16 amino acids. With 5 bases clipped from V and 7 bases from J, the junction kept 15 bases outside the gene matches. Germline V gene sequence: CDR1 MNHNY, CDR2 SVGAGI (reference sequence). This clonotype was observed a few times. The target antigen is unknown. The V call is TRBV6-6, the J call TRBJ1-1; the match to TRBD1 covers 8 bases. This TCR derives from a man aged 18 to 29 who had mild COVID-19 (a few samples of this study predate the infection). Cell type and time point are not known. Sequencing input: PBMCs or a T cell subset sorted from them (not recorded which). CDR3 sequence (DNA): TGTGCCAGCAGTCCAGATGACAGGGGCGTACATGGTGAAGCTTTCTTT. Encoded protein: CASSPDDRGVHGEAFF.